The T cell receptor beta chain under discussion was sequenced for a study of cytotoxic CD8 clonotypes in ibrutinib-treated CLL. Study conclusions and caveats: Under therapy, public clonotypes either contracted or stayed stable, and they were uncommon. The times at which samples were taken varied between sustained-remission and progressing patients. Age-matched healthy donor levels were exceeded by baseline clonality, which tracked circulating CD8+ T-cell counts.

For this clone: The antigen remains undetermined.

Target depth was 1 in 200,000 to 1 in 1 million T cells, about 10x per clonotype. The assay was immunoSEQ multiplex PCR, and TCRdb's table has in-frame clones only and misses some. The sample yields hundreds of thousands of clones, under 75% seen once. The germline V gene encodes CDR1 MDHEN and CDR2 SYDVKM. The length of the CDR3 is 17 residues. V was pared by 7 bases and J by 1 base, with 9 bases of the junction left unmatched. Sequenced material: PBMCs, taken after 24 months of ibrutinib treatment. The V and J genes are TRBV28 and TRBJ2-7; 14 nucleotides align to TRBD2. This sequence was found in a human donor with chronic lymphocytic leukemia. CDR3 sequence reads: CASIQTGLAGGSYEQYF. The CDR3 DNA follows: TGTGCCAGCATCCAAACCGGACTAGCGGGAGGATCCTACGAGCAGTACTTC.